This is a list of T cell receptor beta chains from one sample in a study of shared clonotypes between healthy human individuals. Measured with immunoSEQ multiplex PCR; TCRdb has only the in-frame clones, and not every one. This table has over a million clones, about 96% appearing once. Specimen: naive CD4+ T cells sorted from blood. These receptors were taken from a man younger than 45 in good health. Each CDR3 is given with its conserved first and last residue. Clone size is stated in some rows and not others, as once, few, many or a class when expanded.

clone_size: NA
v_call: TRBV11-2
cdr3_aa: CASSLGGWGETQYF

clone_size: NA
v_call: TRBV7-3
cdr3_aa: CASSLTGSFPSTDTQYF

clone_size: NA
v_call: TRBV7-9
cdr3_aa: CASSGQGSTEAFF

clone_size: NA
v_call: TRBV2
cdr3_aa: CASNGLGGNQETQYF

clone_size: once
v_call: TRBV5-1
cdr3_aa: CASSLGTPINYEQYF

clone_size: NA
v_call: TRBV28
cdr3_aa: CASGAYSYEQYF

clone_size: NA
v_call: TRBV7-9
cdr3_aa: CASSFGDSTDTQYF

clone_size: once
v_call: TRBV5-1
cdr3_aa: CASSLGDRRYEQYF

clone_size: NA
v_call: TRBV19
cdr3_aa: CASSIRALGANVLTF

clone_size: once
v_call: TRBV29-1
cdr3_aa: CSVEDAGTASTDTQYF

clone_size: NA
v_call: TRBV7-9
cdr3_aa: CASSPGQNSYEQYF

clone_size: NA
v_call: TRBV11-2
cdr3_aa: CASSKSSYEQYF

clone_size: NA
v_call: TRBV19
cdr3_aa: CATKAAQGAWTDTQYF

clone_size: NA
v_call: TRBV19
cdr3_aa: CASSIGQTTYEQYF

clone_size: NA
v_call: TRBV6-1
cdr3_aa: CASSEMGGQGGWAQHF

clone_size: NA
v_call: TRBV18
cdr3_aa: CASSPGPYTLEQFF

clone_size: NA
v_call: TRBV5-1
cdr3_aa: CASSSTAQETQYF

clone_size: NA
v_call: TRBV28
cdr3_aa: CASSQQLYEQYF

clone_size: NA
v_call: TRBV29-1
cdr3_aa: CSVEGTPKNTEAFF

clone_size: NA
v_call: TRBV6-5
cdr3_aa: CASSYLQGQGTYEQYF

clone_size: NA
v_call: TRBV11-2
cdr3_aa: CASSRGLAGAGYEQFF

clone_size: NA
v_call: TRBV27
cdr3_aa: CASSLSKPFASGANVLTF

clone_size: NA
v_call: TRBV11-2
cdr3_aa: CASSLGVGVGTDTQYF

clone_size: NA
v_call: TRBV10-3
cdr3_aa: CARWSGQYF

clone_size: NA
v_call: TRBV5-8
cdr3_aa: CASSLQRQAINQETQYF

clone_size: NA
v_call: TRBV6-1
cdr3_aa: CASRAGGSISEQYF

clone_size: NA
v_call: TRBV7-9
cdr3_aa: CASRGIGTEAFF

clone_size: NA
v_call: TRBV5-8
cdr3_aa: CASSLRGAVNTEAFF

clone_size: NA
v_call: TRBV29-1
cdr3_aa: CSVDASASRYNEQFF

clone_size: NA
v_call: TRBV9
cdr3_aa: CASSVGAGPYEQYF

clone_size: NA
v_call: TRBV7-3
cdr3_aa: CASRPSSGSSYNEQFF

clone_size: NA
v_call: TRBV7-9
cdr3_aa: CASSLGQGNTIYF

clone_size: NA
v_call: TRBV18
cdr3_aa: CASSLGTNTEAFF

clone_size: NA
v_call: TRBV5-1
cdr3_aa: CASSLPQNTEAFF

clone_size: NA
v_call: TRBV7-2
cdr3_aa: CASSLGVGEKLFF